The 20 T cell receptor beta chains below all came from one sample that was sequenced in a study of CD8 T cells in Susac syndrome (dated by TCRdb to the late 2010s). Library construction relied on the immunoSEQ multiplex PCR assay. RNA was extracted using the RNeasy kit, and about 0.5 to 1 ug of the RNA was reverse transcribed with random hexamers. TCRdb cleaned the public reads at Q25 with fastp, built clones with MiXCR and kept in-frame beta chains. Rows merge per CDR3 protein into single entries with the most common DNA and genes. The sample table lists 100,000 to 150,000 distinct CDR3 sequences, over 90% of them with a count of one. More than 0.25% of the sample belongs to the ten largest clones. The sequenced sample consisted of CD8+ T cells from PBMCs. These receptors originate from a human donor with multiple sclerosis.

This rearrangement joins TRBV5-1 to TRBJ2-7; maybe TRBD2 (6 bases). Deletions cut 0 bases from V and 6 bases from J, with 25 bases between. Germline values: CDR1 SGHRS, CDR2 YFSETQ. The CDR3 runs 18 residues. The CDR3: CASSLEGPEGSFMGEQYF. The DNA for the CDR3 is TGCGCCAGCAGCTTGGAAGGACCGGAGGGGTCATTCATGGGCGAGCAGTACTTC.

The V gene is TRBV24-1, the J gene TRBJ2-7; 8 bases are shared with TRBD2. CDR1 is KGHDR and CDR2 is SFDVKD in the germline V gene. This CDR3 has 17 amino acids. After removal of 7 bases from V and 2 bases from J, the junction contained 15 bases not matched to a gene. This chain's CDR3 is CATSSCQRETPTYEQYV. In DNA, the CDR3 is TGTGCCACCAGCTCCTGCCAGCGGGAGACCCCAACCTACGAGCAGTACGTC.

This clonotype has a handful of counts. V is TRBV29-1 and J is TRBJ2-1, with 9 bases matching TRBD1. Germline CDR1 reads SQVTM; CDR2 reads ANQGSEA. CDR3 size: 14 residues. Germline trimming cut 3 bases from V and 1 base from J; bases unmatched to any gene: 1. CDR3 loop: CSVEGTGSYNEQFF. The CDR3 bases are TGCAGCGTTGAGGGGACAGGGTCCTACAATGAGCAGTTCTTC.

This clonotype was observed once. The chain combines TRBV7-9 with TRBJ2-5; D unclear. V was trimmed by 5 bases and J by 5 bases, leaving 18 bases between them. The CDR3 sequence is 15 residues long. Germline V lookup: CDR1 SEHNR, CDR2 FQNEAQ (reference sequence). The DNA of the CDR3 is TGTGCCAGCAGCAATGTTCGGCGTACCTCCGAGACCCAGTACTTC. Protein product: CASSNVRRTSETQYF. The whole variable domain, remainder taken from reference TRBV7-9 and TRBJ2-5, is DTGVSQNPRHKITKRGQNVTFRCDPISEHNRLYWYRQTLGQGPEFLTYFQNEAQLEKSRLLSDRFSAERPKGSFSTLEIQRTEQGDSAMYLCASSNVRRTSETQYFGPGTRLLVL.

This chain uses TRBV12-3 or TRBV12-4 with TRBJ1-1, with D perhaps matching TRBD1 (5 bases). CDR3 length: 12 residues. V lost 4 bases and J lost 7, with 10 bases in between. The CDR3 coding sequence is TGTGCCAGCAGTTCGCAGGGTGGTGAAGCTTTCTTT. This encodes CASSSQGGEAFF.

This chain links TRBV29-1 with TRBJ1-1; a possible D gene is TRBD1 (5 bases). Per the germline V gene, CDR1 is SQVTM and CDR2 is ANQGSEA. CDR3 length: 15 residues. Trimming cost V 4 bases and J 4 bases, with 19 bases left between them. In nucleotides, the CDR3 is TGCAGCGTTGTCCTTGGAGGGGAATCTGGCACTGAAGCTTTCTTT. Encoded protein: CSVVLGGESGTEAFF.

The rearrangement joins TRBV24-1 to TRBJ1-5, with D uncertain. This CDR3 is built from 16 residues. Germline CDR1 reads KGHDR; CDR2 reads SFDVKD. Trimming shortened V by 2 bases and J by 6 bases, and 16 bases separated the two germline ends. The CDR3 sequence: CATSDSGQGFRQPQHF. The CDR3 nucleotides are TGTGCCACCAGTGATTCAGGTCAAGGGTTTCGTCAGCCCCAGCATTTT.

The chain couples TRBV15 to TRBJ1-6; no clear D. This CDR3 is 12 amino acids long. Trimming left V 3 bases short and J 8 bases short, with 5 bases between. The V gene's germline CDR1 is LNHNV and CDR2 YYDKDF (reference sequence). CDR3 coding DNA: TGTGCCACCAGCAGGATCGATTCACCCCTCCACTTT. Translation gives CATSRIDSPLHF.

V usage is TRBV27 and J usage is TRBJ1-2; tentatively, D is TRBD1 (5 bases). The CDR3 runs to 15 residues. Between the trimmed V and J ends, which lost 5 bases and 0 bases, there was a span of 13 bases. In germline, CDR1 is MNHEY, CDR2 SMNVEV (reference sequence). This CDR3 reads CASSPRQKANYGYTF. The CDR3 nucleotides are TGTGCCAGCAGTCCGCGACAGAAGGCTAACTATGGCTACACCTTC.

The chain employs TRBV9 and TRBJ1-2; TRBD1 agrees at 7 bases. The CDR3 length is 15 residues. CDR1 and CDR2 (germline): SGDLS, YYNGEE. V shed 4 bases, J shed 4 bases, and the junction held 10 bases outside the gene matches. DNA for the CDR3: TGTGCCAGCAGCCCGACCCAGACAGGGTCCTATGGCTACACCTTC. Its translation is CASSPTQTGSYGYTF.

This chain uses TRBV5-4 with TRBJ2-7; possible D gene TRBD1, 5 bases. The CDR3 is made up of 14 amino acids. Per germline, CDR1 SGHNT and CDR2 YYREEE (reference sequence). The V and J ends lost 2 bases and 2 bases respectively, with 11 bases between them. DNA of the CDR3: TGTGCCAGCAGCTTCTGGGGCGGAGCCTACGAGCAGTACTTC. Translated, it gives CASSFWGGAYEQYF. The variable domain in full, completed from reference TRBV5-4 and TRBJ2-7, reads ETGVTQSPTHLIKTRGQQVTLRCSSQSGHNTVSWYQQALGQGPQFIFQYYREEENGRGNFPPRFSGLQFPNYSSELNVNALELDDSALYLCASSFWGGAYEQYFGPGTRLTVT.

This chain links TRBV9 with TRBJ2-3, with D hard to call. The length of the CDR3 is 15 residues. The germline V and J ends were trimmed by 3 bases and 5 bases, with 16 bases remaining between them. Germline V gives CDR1 SGDLS, CDR2 YYNGEE. The CDR3 DNA sequence: TGTGCCAGCAGCGCCTTGCCGGAATCGGGAGATACGCAGTATTTT. Translating gives CASSALPESGDTQYF.

This clonotype occurred once. This chain links TRBV18 with TRBJ2-2; D is uncertain. Germline CDR1 and CDR2: KGHSH and LQKENI. V was clipped by 4 bases and J by 4 bases, with 7 bases between them. CDR3 size: 13 residues. The CDR3 reads CASSLDFTGELFF. The CDR3, as DNA: TGTGCCAGCTCACTTGACTTCACCGGGGAGCTGTTTTTT. Full variable domain (remainder filled in from reference TRBV18 and TRBJ2-2): NAGVMQNPRHLVRRRGQEARLRCSPMKGHSHVYWYRQLPEEGLKFMVYLQKENIIDESGMPKERFSAEFPKEGPSILRIQQVVRGDSAAYFCASSLDFTGELFFGEGSRLTVL.

This chain joins TRBV7-8 and TRBJ2-7; TRBD1 is a possible D gene (6 bases). CDR3 length: 14 amino acids. Trimming shortened V by 5 bases and J by 4 bases, and 15 bases separated the two germline ends. Looked up from germline, CDR1 is SGHVS and CDR2 is FQNEAQ. The CDR3 here is CASSLRDTNYEQYF. The CDR3 nucleotides read TGTGCCAGCAGCCTAAGGGACACGAATTACGAGCAGTACTTC.

The rearrangement joins TRBV7-9 to TRBJ2-7, with D possibly being TRBD2 (7 bases). CDR1 is SEHNR, CDR2 FQNEAQ, per germline (reference sequence). This CDR3 has 13 amino acids. V was pared by 2 bases and J by 5 bases, with 10 bases between. The CDR3 bases are TGTGCCAGCAGCTTAAGGGGGAGGGACGAGCAGTACGTC. Its protein is CASSLRGRDEQYV.

The chain employs TRBV7-9 and TRBJ1-1; 7 bases are shared with TRBD1. The CDR3 totals 15 residues. The germline gives CDR1 SEHNR, CDR2 FQNEAQ (reference sequence). V shed 2 bases and J 4 bases; nucleotides not matched to a gene: 7. The CDR3 DNA reads as TGTGCCAGCAGCTTACAGGGGGGAGGCGGCACTGAAGCTTTCTTT. Its protein is CASSLQGGGGTEAFF.

Turning to this clonotype: Germline and junction disagree at one end, which may indicate a read error. This chain joins TRBV5-1 and TRBJ1-1, with D possibly being TRBD1 (5 bases). The V gene's germline CDR1 is SGHRS and CDR2 YFSETQ. CDR3 length equals 12 residues. The CDR3, as DNA: TGCGCCAGCAGCCTCGGGGGTACTGAAGCTTCCTTT. Translated, it gives CASSLGGTEASF.

This chain uses TRBV19 with TRBJ2-2; possible D gene TRBD1, 6 bases. The CDR3 runs to 13 residues. Trimming removed 4 bases at V and 7 bases at J, with 10 bases between. Germline-derived CDR1 and CDR2 are LNHDA and SQIVND (reference sequence). The CDR3 loop is CASSNRANGELFF. In nucleotides, the CDR3 is TGTGCCAGTAGTAACAGGGCTAACGGGGAGCTGTTTTTT.

This sequence joins TRBV5-1 and TRBJ1-2; TRBD1 matches at 11 bases. Unmatched junction bases numbered 12, after V lost 6 bases and J lost 5 bases. The CDR3 consists of 16 residues. CDR1 and CDR2 from the germline V gene are SGHRS and YFSETQ. The CDR3 coding sequence is TGCGCCAGCAAAACAGGACAGGGGGCTCCCTTATATGGCTACACCTTC. Its translation: CASKTGQGAPLYGYTF.

The chain is built from TRBV7-9 and TRBJ2-7; D possibly corresponds to TRBD2 (6 bases). Germline CDR1 reads SEHNR; CDR2 reads FQNEAQ (reference sequence). The CDR3 has 14 amino acids. In nucleotides, the CDR3 is TGTGTCTCCAGCGGAGGGCCGGGGCACTACGAGCAGTACGTC. Its translation is CVSSGGPGHYEQYV.